One sample yielded the 6 T cell receptor beta chains listed below, sequenced in a study of CXCR3-negative and CXCR3-positive naive CD8 T cells. UMI-labeled 5' RACE TRB cDNA libraries were prepared from the cells. Following a re-call of the 5' RACE reads, TCRdb has one entry per CDR3 protein and lacks DNA. This repertoire includes about 98,000 distinct CDR3 sequences. Their antigens are not known. Findings and limits, study-wide: Naive cells positive for CXCR3 carried more hydrophobic TRB CDR3s than CXCR3-negative ones.

The source material was naive CXCR3+ CD8+ T cells from blood. The sample's subset: CD45RO-CCR7+CD27+CD95- naive CD8+ T cells expressing CXCR3 (TNR3+). These receptors were obtained from a human donor in good health. Some clones in this sample may be carry-over from other donors' samples.

V is TRBV14 and J is TRBJ2-2; TCRdb proposes TRBD2, but this gene call is untestable without DNA. The CDR3 is 16 residues long. From germline, CDR1 is SGHDN and CDR2 FVKESK. The CDR3 spells CASSQGWPGGTGELFF.

Here the CDR3 reads CASSPGTGRTEAFF. The genes are TRBV6-4 and TRBJ1-1; TCRdb's D gene call, TRBD1, goes unchecked for lack of DNA. Per the germline V gene, CDR1 is MRHNA and CDR2 is SNTAGT. The CDR3 runs 14 residues.

This CDR3 reads CASSSTTRRYQETQYF. V gene TRBV9 combines with J gene TRBJ2-5. The CDR3 is 16 amino acids. Germline assignment: CDR1 SGDLS and CDR2 YYNGEE.

The chain uses TRBV4-3 and TRBJ2-1; TCRdb's D gene call, TRBD1, goes unchecked for lack of DNA. Per germline, CDR1 LGHNA and CDR2 YSLEER. The CDR3 has 17 amino acids. The chain's CDR3 is CASSQDGKDNPYNEQFF.

This chain uses TRBV6-6 with TRBJ1-6; lacking DNA, the TRBD1 call made by TCRdb goes unchecked. In germline, CDR1 is MNHNY, CDR2 SVGAGI (reference sequence). CDR3 length: 15 residues. CDR3 in amino acids: CASRSTQGVISPLHF.

The genes are TRBV7-9 and TRBJ1-1. The CDR3 loop spans 12 amino acids. Germline lookup yields CDR1 SEHNR and CDR2 FQNEAQ (reference sequence). The CDR3 sequence: CASSFSSPEAFF.